In this sample, the clone carrying this T cell receptor (beta chain) turned up a few times. This CDR3 contains 15 residues. V lost 6 bases and J lost 6; bases outside the gene matches: 9. The germline V gene has CDR1 MGHDK and CDR2 SYGVNS. MiXCR, applied by TCRdb to the 5' RACE reads, yields one record per CDR3 protein. Altogether around 50,000 distinct CDR3 sequences are present, about 12% being singletons, with the ten largest covering around 26%. The data stem from a study of T-cell memory formation after mild COVID-19. The V call is TRBV25-1, the J call TRBJ2-3; 10 bases are a match to TRBD2. Material for sequencing was PBMCs or a T cell subset sorted from them (not recorded which). This TCR came from a man aged 18 to 30 who had mild COVID-19 (a few samples of this study predate the infection). Cell type and time point are not known. The CDR3 bases are TGTGCCAGCAGCCCCCAGCGGGGGGGCGTGGATACGCAGTATTTT. Its translation: CASSPQRGGVDTQYF.